These 30 T cell receptor beta chains were all obtained from the same sample, sequenced in a study of OX40 agonist ivuxolimab in advanced cancers. Libraries were prepared by immunoSEQ multiplex PCR; TCRdb keeps only in-frame clonotypes and omits some of them. There are 42,000 or so clones in the sample; roughly 90% occur only once, and about 0.6% lies in the top ten. Sequenced material: CD4+ or CD8+ T cells sorted from blood, taken in a trial of the OX40 agonist ivuxolimab. The receptors were sampled from an adult with an advanced solid tumor such as melanoma, head and neck, liver or kidney cancer.

The rearrangement joins TRBV2 to TRBJ2-3; 8 nucleotides line up with TRBD1. The CDR3 extends over 12 amino acids. Trimming took 6 bases from V and 4 from J; bases not matched to a gene: 0. Germline lookup yields CDR1 SNHLY and CDR2 FYNNEI. CDR3 region: CASRDRADTQYF. The CDR3, as DNA: TGTGCCAGCAGGGACAGGGCAGATACGCAGTATTTT.

The chain is built from TRBV19 and TRBJ1-1; 7 nucleotides align to TRBD1. The CDR3 is 13 residues long. The trim removed 5 bases at V and 5 bases at J, leaving 5 bases unmatched. Germline values: CDR1 LNHDA, CDR2 SQIVND (reference sequence). CDR3 bases: TGTGCCAGTAGTTCGACAGGGCAAACTGAAGCTTTCTTT. Translation gives CASSSTGQTEAFF.

This chain uses TRBV4-1 with TRBJ2-1, with TRBD1 matching over 12 bases. Germline CDR1 and CDR2: MGHRA and YSYEKL. J lost 8 bases, V lost 6 bases, and 11 bases had no gene match. CDR3 length equals 16 residues. CDR3 coding DNA: TGCGCCAGCAGTAAGGCCGGGACAGGGGGCTGGGATGAGCAGTTCTTC. Translation: CASSKAGTGGWDEQFF.

V is TRBV11-3 and J is TRBJ1-1; 12 bases agree with TRBD1. V was pared by 5 bases and J by 4 bases, with 17 bases of the junction left unmatched. The germline V gene encodes CDR1 SGHNT and CDR2 YENEEA. The CDR3 sequence is 19 residues long. In DNA form, the CDR3 reads TGTGCCAGCAGCCAGAAACTACCGGGACAGGGGGCGAATGGCACTGAAGCTTTCTTT. Residues: CASSQKLPGQGANGTEAFF.

The genes are TRBV6-6 and TRBJ1-2, with D uncertain. The CDR3 is 14 amino acids. CDR1 MNHNY and CDR2 SVGAGI come from the germline V gene (reference sequence). V was clipped by 6 bases and J by 8 bases, with 19 bases between them. The chain's CDR3 is CASSPPGEAQGYTF. CDR3 DNA: TGTGCCAGCAGCCCTCCCGGGGAGGCCCAGGGCTACACCTTC.

The chain joins TRBV4-3 to TRBJ2-1, with TRBD1 identical over 10 bases. CDR3 length: 15 residues. J gave up 6 bases and V 4 bases, and 6 bases lay outside the gene matches. Germline V CDR1 and CDR2: LGHNA, YSLEER. CDR3 region: CASSLEWTGGNEQFF. DNA of the CDR3: TGCGCCAGCAGCCTCGAATGGACAGGGGGCAATGAGCAGTTCTTC.

This clone appeared a few times. Written as DNA, the CDR3 is TGTGCCATCAGTGGGAGGATCAGTAACTATGGCTACACCTTC. Encoded protein: CAISGRISNYGYTF. The chain links TRBV10-3 to TRBJ1-2; D gene unclear. Per the germline V gene, CDR1 is ENHRY and CDR2 is SYGVKD. This CDR3 has 14 residues. V was shortened by 4 bases and J by 1 base, with 10 bases between the two germline ends.

The chain carries TRBV2 and TRBJ2-5, with a tentative D call TRBD2 (6 bases). This CDR3 contains 12 residues. Germline CDR1 and CDR2: SNHLY and FYNNEI. V lost 4 bases, J lost 5 bases, and 8 bases lay in between. Here the CDR3 reads CASSAGVETQYF. The CDR3 DNA reads as TGTGCCAGCAGTGCGGGGGTTGAGACCCAGTACTTC.

CDR3: CASSQEGSGRRMKEQYF. In nucleotides, the CDR3 is TGCGCCAGCAGCCAAGAAGGTAGCGGCCGCCGCATGAAGGAGCAGTACTTC. V and J are TRBV4-1 and TRBJ2-7; TRBD2 might be the D (6 bases). Between the trimmed V and J ends, which lost 0 bases and 7 bases, there was a span of 22 bases. This CDR3 is 17 amino acids long. From germline, CDR1 is MGHRA and CDR2 YSYEKL.

The chain has TRBV5-1 and TRBJ2-2; D is unresolved. V was clipped by 3 bases and J by 2 bases, with 5 bases between them. CDR3 size: 13 residues. Per germline, CDR1 SGHRS and CDR2 YFSETQ. CDR3 nucleotides: TGCGCCAGCAGCTCGTTAAACACCGGGGAGCTGTTTTTT. Protein: CASSSLNTGELFF.

This sequence joins TRBV28 and TRBJ2-1, with D unclear. V gave up 3 bases and J gave up 5 bases, with 8 bases separating them. The V gene's germline CDR1 is MDHEN and CDR2 SYDVKM. This CDR3 has 13 residues. The CDR3 protein is CASSLPSHNEQFF. CDR3 nucleotide sequence: TGTGCCAGCAGTTTGCCCAGCCACAATGAGCAGTTCTTC.

The chain couples TRBV29-1 to TRBJ2-3, with no clear D. Per the germline V gene, CDR1 is SQVTM and CDR2 is ANQGSEA. This CDR3 has 12 residues. Between the trimmed V and J ends, which lost 3 bases and 1 base, there was a span of 5 bases. The CDR3 sequence: CSVDEGTDTQYF. CDR3 nucleotide sequence: TGCAGCGTTGATGAGGGCACAGATACGCAGTATTTT.

The CDR3 here is CASSLVGAENTEAFF. The CDR3 DNA is TGCGCCAGCAGCTTGGTAGGGGCTGAGAACACTGAAGCTTTCTTT. The chain links TRBV5-1 to TRBJ1-1, with TRBD1 as a possible D gene (5 bases). Germline CDR1 reads SGHRS; CDR2 reads YFSETQ. Trimming took off 0 bases at V and 1 base at J, with 10 bases between the two ends. The CDR3 is 15 amino acids.

This chain links TRBV9 with TRBJ2-1; 7 bases fit TRBD1. The germline V gene encodes CDR1 SGDLS and CDR2 YYNGEE. V trimming: 4 bases; J trimming: 0 bases; junction bases outside the gene matches: 16. This CDR3 is 19 amino acids long. CDR3 region: CASSISLGTVVPSYNEQFF. In DNA form, the CDR3 reads TGTGCCAGCAGCATCTCACTAGGGACAGTTGTGCCCTCCTACAATGAGCAGTTCTTC.

The genes are TRBV11-3 and TRBJ2-7; D unresolved. Deletions cut 1 base from V and 2 bases from J, with 6 bases between. The length of the CDR3 is 13 residues. From germline, CDR1 is SGHNT and CDR2 YENEEA. Here the CDR3 reads CASSLVAAYEQYF. Here the CDR3 DNA reads TGTGCCAGCAGCTTAGTTGCTGCCTACGAGCAGTACTTC.

This clone was found once. The V and J genes are TRBV7-9 and TRBJ2-7; D is perhaps TRBD1 or TRBD2 (5 bases each). CDR3 length equals 14 residues. Per germline, CDR1 SEHNR and CDR2 FQNEAQ (reference sequence). Trimming took off 0 bases at V and 5 bases at J, with 11 bases between the two ends. In nucleotides, the CDR3 is TGTGCCAGCAGCTTAGCCGAGGGGAACCACGAGCAGTACTTC. This sequence encodes CASSLAEGNHEQYF.

The J gene is TRBJ1-6, the V gene TRBV9; D is uncertain. The CDR3 has 13 residues. Germline loops: CDR1 SGDLS, CDR2 YYNGEE. The ends were cut back, 4 bases at V and 7 bases at J, with 9 bases in the middle. This chain's CDR3 is CASSTQMNSPLHF. CDR3 DNA: TGTGCCAGCAGCACCCAGATGAATTCACCCCTCCACTTT.

The genes are TRBV5-1 and TRBJ2-7, with 8 bases matching TRBD2. Germline CDR1 and CDR2: SGHRS and YFSETQ. The CDR3 is 17 residues long. V lost 3 bases, J lost 1 base, and 12 bases stayed unmatched. CDR3 sequence reads: CASSWTPGGAGSYEQYF. In DNA, the CDR3 is TGCGCCAGCAGCTGGACCCCCGGGGGGGCAGGGTCCTACGAGCAGTACTTC.

The chain couples TRBV13 to TRBJ2-7; possibly TRBD2 for D (5 bases). CDR1 PRHDT and CDR2 FYEKMQ come from the germline V gene (reference sequence). V lost 1 base to trimming and J lost 5 bases, with 12 bases between them. The CDR3 runs to 14 residues. CDR3 in DNA: TGTGCCAGCAGCTTAGATACGGGAACGAACGAGCAGTACTTC. Protein product: CASSLDTGTNEQYF.

The chain couples TRBV7-3 to TRBJ2-3; D is tentatively TRBD1 or TRBD2 (5 bases each). V was trimmed by 5 bases and J by 1 base, leaving 10 bases between them. CDR1 is SGHTA, CDR2 FQGTGA, per germline. This CDR3 has 14 amino acids. As DNA, the CDR3 is TGTGCCAGCAGCCGGGACCCGGGCACAGATACGCAGTATTTT. It yields the protein CASSRDPGTDTQYF.

In this sample, this clone turned up once. The chain joins TRBV9 to TRBJ2-3; 9 nucleotides match TRBD2. Germline V gene lookup returns CDR1 SGDLS and CDR2 YYNGEE. CDR3 length: 17 residues. Trimming at V came to 4 bases and at J to 2 bases, leaving 11 bases not matched to a gene. The CDR3 DNA reads TGTGCCAGCAGCCTCCGAGGAGCGGGGGGACCCACAGATACGCAGTATTTT. Its translation is CASSLRGAGGPTDTQYF.

The rearrangement uses TRBV10-3 and TRBJ1-4; D is undetermined. V dropped 6 bases and J dropped 2 bases, with 4 bases sitting between them. This CDR3 has 12 residues. Per the germline V gene, CDR1 is ENHRY and CDR2 is SYGVKD. CDR3 coding DNA: TGTGCCATCAGGGGCACTAATGAAAAACTGTTTTTT. It encodes CAIRGTNEKLFF.

V and J are TRBV7-2 and TRBJ2-2; TRBD1 or TRBD2 may be the D gene (5 bases each). The CDR3 extends over 15 amino acids. V was pared by 3 bases and J by 1 base, with 9 bases between. CDR1 and CDR2 (germline): SGHTA, FQGNSA. Here the CDR3 reads CASSFEGMNTGELFF. DNA of the CDR3: TGTGCCAGCAGCTTCGAGGGGATGAACACCGGGGAGCTGTTTTTT.

The rearrangement uses TRBV5-1 and TRBJ2-5; D gene uncertain. The germline V gene encodes CDR1 SGHRS and CDR2 YFSETQ. The CDR3 totals 18 residues. Trimming removed 2 bases from V and 0 bases from J, with 20 bases in between. In DNA form, the CDR3 reads TGCGCCAGCAGCTTCGGCGGCGTTAGAATCGGGTACCAAGAGACCCAGTACTTC. Translation gives CASSFGGVRIGYQETQYF.

The chain has TRBV20-1 and TRBJ1-1; no clear D. Germline CDR1 is DFQATT and CDR2 is SNEGSKA (reference sequence). The germline V and J ends were trimmed by 6 bases and 3 bases, with 8 bases remaining between them. The CDR3 has 11 residues. The CDR3 nucleotides read TGCAGTGCCTCAAGATACACTGAAGCTTTCTTT. This sequence encodes CSASRYTEAFF.

The rearrangement joins TRBV5-1 to TRBJ2-7; 13 nucleotides line up with TRBD2. This CDR3 has 19 amino acids. V lost 0 bases to trimming and J lost 0 bases; unmatched junction nucleotides: 9. Germline CDR1 reads SGHRS; CDR2 reads YFSETQ. The CDR3 sequence is CASSLGLGLAGISSYEQYF. In nucleotides, the CDR3 is TGCGCCAGCAGCTTGGGGCTGGGACTAGCGGGGATCAGCTCCTACGAGCAGTACTTC.

The J gene is TRBJ2-7, the V gene TRBV10-3; TRBD1 aligns across 7 bases. The germline gives CDR1 ENHRY, CDR2 SYGVKD. This CDR3 has 16 residues. V shed 6 bases and J 0 bases; nucleotides not matched to a gene: 11. For the CDR3, the DNA is TGTGCCATCAGCAGGGAGTTCGGACAGGCCTCCTACGAGCAGTACTTC. Amino acid sequence: CAISREFGQASYEQYF.

The chain combines TRBV5-1 with TRBJ2-1, with D possibly being TRBD1 (6 bases). The CDR3 contains 15 residues. Trimming stripped 1 base from V and 4 bases from J, with 12 bases between. CDR1 SGHRS and CDR2 YFSETQ come from the germline V gene. For the CDR3, the DNA is TGCGCCAGCAGCTTGAGGCCAGGGGATTACAATGAGCAGTTCTTC. It specifies CASSLRPGDYNEQFF.

This rearrangement joins TRBV6-1 to TRBJ1-1; D is undetermined. Germline-derived CDR1 and CDR2 are MNHNS and SASEGT. V lost 10 bases, J lost 4 bases, and 16 bases lay in between. This CDR3 comprises 13 residues. CDR3 loop: CATEGLSATEAFF. CDR3 nucleotide sequence: TGTGCCACCGAGGGCCTATCGGCCACTGAAGCTTTCTTT.

This clone was detected a few times. The chain links TRBV5-4 to TRBJ1-2; 9 bases are shared with TRBD1. Germline CDR1 and CDR2: SGHNT and YYREEE (reference sequence). The ends lost 1 base at V and 4 bases at J; junction bases unmatched: 5. The CDR3 contains 15 residues. CDR3 protein: CASSLPGQGLYGYTF. Written as DNA, the CDR3 is TGTGCCAGCAGCTTGCCCGGACAGGGGCTCTATGGCTACACCTTC.